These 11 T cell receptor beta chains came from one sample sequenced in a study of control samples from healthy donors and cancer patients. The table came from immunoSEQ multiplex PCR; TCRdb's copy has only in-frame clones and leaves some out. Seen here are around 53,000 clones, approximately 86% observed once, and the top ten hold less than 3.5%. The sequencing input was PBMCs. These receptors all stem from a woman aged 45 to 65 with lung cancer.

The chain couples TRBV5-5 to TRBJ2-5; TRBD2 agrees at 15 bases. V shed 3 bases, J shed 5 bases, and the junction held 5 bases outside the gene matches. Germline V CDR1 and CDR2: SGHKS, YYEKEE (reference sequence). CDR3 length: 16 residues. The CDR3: CASSSGLAGGPETQYF. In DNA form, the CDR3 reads TGTGCCAGCAGCTCGGGACTAGCGGGGGGCCCGGAGACCCAGTACTTC. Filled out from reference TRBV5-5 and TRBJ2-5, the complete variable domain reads DAGVTQSPTHLIKTRGQQVTLRCSPISGHKSVSWYQQVLGQGPQFIFQYYEKEERGRGNFPDRFSARQFPNYSSELNVNALLLGDSALYLCASSSGLAGGPETQYFGPGTRLLVL.

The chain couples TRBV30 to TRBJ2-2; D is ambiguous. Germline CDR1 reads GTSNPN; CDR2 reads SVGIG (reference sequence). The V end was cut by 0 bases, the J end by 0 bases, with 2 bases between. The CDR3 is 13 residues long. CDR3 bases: TGTGCCTGGAGTGTCTCGAACACCGGGGAGCTGTTTTTT. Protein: CAWSVSNTGELFF.

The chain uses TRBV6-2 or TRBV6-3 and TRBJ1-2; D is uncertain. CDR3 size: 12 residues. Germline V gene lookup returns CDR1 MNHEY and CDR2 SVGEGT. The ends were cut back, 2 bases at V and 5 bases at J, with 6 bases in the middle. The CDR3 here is CASSYLEYGYTF. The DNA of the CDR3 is TGTGCCAGCAGTTACCTGGAGTATGGCTACACCTTC.

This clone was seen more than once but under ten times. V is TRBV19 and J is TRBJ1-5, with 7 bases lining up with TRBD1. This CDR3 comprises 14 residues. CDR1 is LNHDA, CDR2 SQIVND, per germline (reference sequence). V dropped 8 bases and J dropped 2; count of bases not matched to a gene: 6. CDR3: CASCQGQGNQPQHF. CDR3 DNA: TGTGCCAGTTGCCAAGGACAGGGCAATCAGCCCCAGCATTTT.

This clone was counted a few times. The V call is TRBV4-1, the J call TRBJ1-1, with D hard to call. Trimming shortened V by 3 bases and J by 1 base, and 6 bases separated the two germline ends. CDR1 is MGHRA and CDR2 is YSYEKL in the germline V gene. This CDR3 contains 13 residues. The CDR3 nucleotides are TGCGCCAGCAGCCACGGAAGGAACACTGAAGCTTTCTTT. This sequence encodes CASSHGRNTEAFF.

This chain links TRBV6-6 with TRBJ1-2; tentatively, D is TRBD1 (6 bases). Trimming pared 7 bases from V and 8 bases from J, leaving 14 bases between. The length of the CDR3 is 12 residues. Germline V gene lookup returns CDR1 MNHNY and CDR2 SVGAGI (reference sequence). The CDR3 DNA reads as TGTGCCAGCACCTACAGGGAGGTCGGCTACACCTTC. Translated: CASTYREVGYTF.

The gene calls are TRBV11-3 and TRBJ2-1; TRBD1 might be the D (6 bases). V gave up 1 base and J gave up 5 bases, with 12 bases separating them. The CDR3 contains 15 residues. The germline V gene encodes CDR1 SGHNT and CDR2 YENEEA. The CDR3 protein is CASSLGAQGNNEQFF. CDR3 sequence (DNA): TGTGCCAGCAGCTTAGGTGCACAGGGTAACAATGAGCAGTTCTTC.

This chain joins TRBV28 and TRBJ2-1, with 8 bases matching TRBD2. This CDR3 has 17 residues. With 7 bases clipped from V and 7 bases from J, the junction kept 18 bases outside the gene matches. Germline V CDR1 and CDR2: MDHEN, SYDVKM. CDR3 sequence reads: CASIPGGGQGHWNEQFF. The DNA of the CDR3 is TGTGCCAGCATCCCCGGGGGGGGGCAGGGCCACTGGAATGAGCAGTTCTTC.

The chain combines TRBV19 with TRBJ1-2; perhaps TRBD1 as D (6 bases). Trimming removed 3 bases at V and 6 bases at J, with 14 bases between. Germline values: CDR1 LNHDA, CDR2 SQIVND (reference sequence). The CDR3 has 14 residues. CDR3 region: CASSIGQYRHGYTF. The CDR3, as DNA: TGTGCCAGTAGTATCGGACAGTACCGGCATGGCTACACCTTC.

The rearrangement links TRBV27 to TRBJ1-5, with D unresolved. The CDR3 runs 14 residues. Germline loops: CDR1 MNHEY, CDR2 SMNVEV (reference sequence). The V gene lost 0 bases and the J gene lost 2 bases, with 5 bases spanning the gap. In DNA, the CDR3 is TGTGCCAGCAGTTTATCGAATGGCAATCAGCCCCAGCATTTT. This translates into CASSLSNGNQPQHF.

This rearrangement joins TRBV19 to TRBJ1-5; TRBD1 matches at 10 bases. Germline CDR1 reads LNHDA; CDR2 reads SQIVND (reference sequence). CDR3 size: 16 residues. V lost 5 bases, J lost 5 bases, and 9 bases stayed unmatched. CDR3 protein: CASSPHKDRGYQPQHF. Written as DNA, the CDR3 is TGTGCCAGTAGTCCCCACAAGGACAGGGGGTATCAGCCCCAGCATTTT.